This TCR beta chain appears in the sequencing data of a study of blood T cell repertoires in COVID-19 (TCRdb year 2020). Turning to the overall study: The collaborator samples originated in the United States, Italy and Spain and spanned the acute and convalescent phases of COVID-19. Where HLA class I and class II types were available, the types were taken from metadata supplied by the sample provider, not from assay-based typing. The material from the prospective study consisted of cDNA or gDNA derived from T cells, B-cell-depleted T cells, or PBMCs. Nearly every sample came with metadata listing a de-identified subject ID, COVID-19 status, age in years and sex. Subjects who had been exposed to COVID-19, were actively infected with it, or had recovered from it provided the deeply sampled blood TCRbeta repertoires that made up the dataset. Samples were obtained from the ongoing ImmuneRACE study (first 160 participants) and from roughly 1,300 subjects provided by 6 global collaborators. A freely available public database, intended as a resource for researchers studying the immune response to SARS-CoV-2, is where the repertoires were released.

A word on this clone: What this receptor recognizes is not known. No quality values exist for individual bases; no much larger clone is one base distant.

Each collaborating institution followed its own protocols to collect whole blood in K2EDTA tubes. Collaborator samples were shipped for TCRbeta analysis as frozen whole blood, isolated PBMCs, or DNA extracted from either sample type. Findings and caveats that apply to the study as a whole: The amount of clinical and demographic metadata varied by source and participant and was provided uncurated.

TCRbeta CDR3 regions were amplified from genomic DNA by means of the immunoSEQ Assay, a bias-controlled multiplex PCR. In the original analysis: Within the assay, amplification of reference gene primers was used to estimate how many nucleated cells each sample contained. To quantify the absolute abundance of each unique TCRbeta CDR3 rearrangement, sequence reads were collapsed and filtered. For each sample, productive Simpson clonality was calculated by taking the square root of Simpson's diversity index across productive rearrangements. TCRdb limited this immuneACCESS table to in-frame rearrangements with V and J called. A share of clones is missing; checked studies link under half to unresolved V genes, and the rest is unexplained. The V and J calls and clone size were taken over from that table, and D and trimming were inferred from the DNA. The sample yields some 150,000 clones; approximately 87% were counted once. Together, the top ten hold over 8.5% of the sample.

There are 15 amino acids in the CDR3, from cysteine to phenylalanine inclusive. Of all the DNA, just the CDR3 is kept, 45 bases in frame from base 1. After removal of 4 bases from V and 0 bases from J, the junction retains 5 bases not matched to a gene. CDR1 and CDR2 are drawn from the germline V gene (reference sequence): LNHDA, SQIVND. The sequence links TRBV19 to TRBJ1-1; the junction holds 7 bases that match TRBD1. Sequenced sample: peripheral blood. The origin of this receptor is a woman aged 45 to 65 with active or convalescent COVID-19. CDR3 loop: CASSKRTGVNTEAFF. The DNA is TGTGCCAGTAGTAAACGAACAGGGGTGAACACTGAAGCTTTCTTT. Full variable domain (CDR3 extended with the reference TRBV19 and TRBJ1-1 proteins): DGGITQSPKYLFRKEGQNVTLSCEQNLNHDAMYWYRQDPGQGLRLIYYSQIVNDFQKGDIAEGYSVSREKKESFPLTVTSAQKNPTAFYLCASSKRTGVNTEAFFGQGTRLTVV.